This TCR beta chain was sequenced during a study of tumor and adjacent non-tumor tissue in lung cancer. Study information: The cohort had roughly 11 adenocarcinoma, a couple of squamous cell and 1 small cell patients.

Of note for this clonotype: The antigen is undetermined. One end of the junction is discordant with germline, which a read error may explain.

This CDR3 comprises 16 residues. Germline CDR1 reads LGHNA; CDR2 reads YNFKEQ. RNA was extracted from bulk tissue without any cell sorting. Newly diagnosed lung cancer patients had thoracic surgery in China, August–late 2014, without prior chemotherapy. Findings and caveats of the study: Compared with tumor, normal lung showed significantly lower TCR diversity.

Three rounds of nested PCR, following a modified ARM-PCR protocol, produced the TCRbeta library. MiXCR was run by TCRdb on the multiplex PCR reads, yielding one entry per CDR3 protein. The sample has tens of thousands of distinct CDR3 sequences, 77% seen once; the top ten hold about 12%. Source material: lung tumor tissue. The V gene is TRBV4-2, the J gene TRBJ2-7, with D unclear. This clonotype was sampled from a woman in her forties or fifties with non-small cell lung cancer. The CDR3 DNA reads as TGTGCCAGCAGCCATGTAGTAGAGGTGGTCCCCTACGATCAGTACTTC. As protein: CASSHVVEVVPYDQYF.